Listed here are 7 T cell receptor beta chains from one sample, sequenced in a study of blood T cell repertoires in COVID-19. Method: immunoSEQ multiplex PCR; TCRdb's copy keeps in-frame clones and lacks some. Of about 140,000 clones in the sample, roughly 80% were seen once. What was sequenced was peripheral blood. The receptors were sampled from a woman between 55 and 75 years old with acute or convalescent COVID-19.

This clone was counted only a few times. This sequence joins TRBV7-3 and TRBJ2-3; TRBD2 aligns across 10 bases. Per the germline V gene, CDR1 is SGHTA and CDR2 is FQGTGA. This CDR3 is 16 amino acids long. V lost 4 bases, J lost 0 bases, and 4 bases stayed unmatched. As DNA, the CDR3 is TGTGCCAGCAGCTCAGGACTAGCGGCTAGCACAGATACGCAGTATTTT. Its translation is CASSSGLAASTDTQYF.

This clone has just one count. The DNA for the CDR3 is TGTGCCAGCAGCTTAGTGGTGGTGGCAGAAGCTTTCTTT. It encodes CASSLVVVAEAFF. The chain employs TRBV7-9 and TRBJ1-1; no clear D. The CDR3 is 13 residues long. CDR1 is SEHNR, CDR2 FQNEAQ, per germline (reference sequence). V lost 1 base, J lost 8 bases, and 11 bases lay in between. Based on the CDR3 plus reference TRBV7-9 and TRBJ1-1, the full variable domain is DTGVSQNPRHKITKRGQNVTFRCDPISEHNRLYWYRQTLGQGPEFLTYFQNEAQLEKSRLLSDRFSAERPKGSFSTLEIQRTEQGDSAMYLCASSLVVVAEAFFGQGTRLTVV.

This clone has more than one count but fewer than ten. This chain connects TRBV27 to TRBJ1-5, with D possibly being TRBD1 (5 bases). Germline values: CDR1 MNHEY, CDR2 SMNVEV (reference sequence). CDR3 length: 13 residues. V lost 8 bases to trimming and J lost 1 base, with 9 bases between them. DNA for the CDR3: TGTGCCAGCCGCCCAGGGAGCAATCAGCCCCAGCATTTT. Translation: CASRPGSNQPQHF.

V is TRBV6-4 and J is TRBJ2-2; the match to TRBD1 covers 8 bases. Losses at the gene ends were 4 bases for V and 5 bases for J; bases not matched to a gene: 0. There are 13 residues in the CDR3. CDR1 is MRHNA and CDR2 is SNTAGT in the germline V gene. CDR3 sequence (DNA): TGTGCCAGCAGTGGACAGGGGACCGGGGAGCTGTTTTTT. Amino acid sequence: CASSGQGTGELFF.

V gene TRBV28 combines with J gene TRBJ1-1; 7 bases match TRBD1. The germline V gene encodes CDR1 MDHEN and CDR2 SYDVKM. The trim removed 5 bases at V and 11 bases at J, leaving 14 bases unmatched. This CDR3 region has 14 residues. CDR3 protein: CASSTFDRAGGAFF. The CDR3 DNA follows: TGTGCCAGCAGTACATTCGACAGGGCGGGTGGCGCTTTCTTT.

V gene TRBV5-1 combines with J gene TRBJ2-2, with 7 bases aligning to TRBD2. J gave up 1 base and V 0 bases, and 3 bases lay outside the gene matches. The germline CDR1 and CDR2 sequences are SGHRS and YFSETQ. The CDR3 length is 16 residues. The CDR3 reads CASSLVPGGNTGELFF. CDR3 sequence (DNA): TGCGCCAGCAGCTTGGTTCCGGGGGGGAACACCGGGGAGCTGTTTTTT.

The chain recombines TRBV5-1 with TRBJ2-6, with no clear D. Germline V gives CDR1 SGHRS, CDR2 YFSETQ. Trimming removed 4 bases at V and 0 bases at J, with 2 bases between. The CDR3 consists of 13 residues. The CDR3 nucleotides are TGCGCCAGCAGCCTCTCTGGGGCCAACGTCCTGACTTTC. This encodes CASSLSGANVLTF. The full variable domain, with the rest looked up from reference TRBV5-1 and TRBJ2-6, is KAGVTQTPRYLIKTRGQQVTLSCSPISGHRSVSWYQQTPGQGLQFLFEYFSETQRNKGNFPGRFSGRQFSNSRSEMNVSTLELGDSALYLCASSLSGANVLTFGAGSRLTVL.